This TCR beta chain was sequenced for a study of blood T cell repertoires in COVID-19. Overall study: Samples came from the United States, Italy and Spain, spanning acute and convalescent COVID-19.

Per the authors' pipeline: Nucleated cell number was recorded as an estimate derived from reference gene primer amplification. Libraries were prepared by immunoSEQ multiplex PCR; TCRdb keeps only in-frame clonotypes and omits some of them. That table is the source of V, J and clone size, and D and trimming were worked out from the DNA. This table has roughly 300,000 clones, over 75% appearing once. V lost 11 bases and J lost 0, with 16 bases in between. Germline V lookup: CDR1 SNHLY, CDR2 FYNNEI. There are 14 residues in the CDR3. In terms of age and location, participants ranged from roughly 18 to 90 years and lived in around 22 US areas. Clinical histories supplied by participants themselves formed the basis of cohort assignment.

The genes are TRBV2 and TRBJ1-1, with a weak D call TRBD1 (6 bases). This sequence was found in a man aged 25 to 40 who had recovered from COVID-19. Sequences were obtained from PBMCs or T cells enriched from blood (not recorded which). CDR3 loop: CAVWGLGMNTEAFF. For the CDR3, the DNA is TGTGCCGTCTGGGGGCTGGGCATGAACACTGAAGCTTTCTTT.